This T cell receptor beta chain was retrieved from a study of cytomegalovirus exposure and HLA in healthy donors. General observations from the study: It was approximately 160 TCR beta chains that were listed as cytomegalovirus-associated.

The germline CDR1 and CDR2 sequences are SEHNR and FQNEAQ (reference sequence). The CDR3 is made up of 13 amino acids. V lost 5 bases and J 9 bases, leaving 15 bases between the germline ends. This clone is a singleton in its sample. Its antigen is still unknown. Use of 60 Vbeta and 13 Jbeta primers characterized the PCR. The protocol was immunoSEQ multiplex PCR, while the TCRdb copy is restricted to in-frame clones and leaves out a portion. The table records roughly 130,000 clones, around 82% of them present only once. The genes are TRBV7-9 and TRBJ2-3; TRBD1 is a possible D gene (6 bases). The TCR sequence derives from a male donor in good health and CMV-seropositive. Specimen: PBMCs. The CDR3 spells CASSARPQGTQYF. CDR3 in DNA: TGTGCCAGCAGCGCCAGACCACAGGGCACGCAGTATTTT.